This T cell receptor beta chain appears in the sequencing data of a study of tumor-infiltrating lymphocytes in localized non-small cell lung cancer. General study findings and limits: T-cell fraction did not differ between immunotypes IM1 and IM2. Tumors had more T cell infiltration than uninvolved lung, per TCRbeta sequencing and CD3 counts.

Assay: immunoSEQ multiplex PCR; the TCRdb copy retains only in-frame clones and omits some. Of approximately 3,000 clones in the sample, more than 45% are singletons; the top ten hold about 11%. The germline V gene encodes CDR1 ENHRY and CDR2 SYGVKD. The CDR3 totals 16 residues. Trimming cost V 0 bases and J 7 bases; bases outside gene matches: 6. This clone was detected a few times. Its target is unknown. What was sequenced was uninvolved lung tissue not adjacent to the tumor. J is TRBJ1-6 and V is TRBV10-3, with TRBD1 matching 7 bases. The TCR originated in a human donor with non-small cell lung cancer. CDR3 in DNA: TGTGCCATCAGTGAGTCAGACAGGGTAAAAAATTCACCCCTCCACTTT. Amino acids: CAISESDRVKNSPLHF.